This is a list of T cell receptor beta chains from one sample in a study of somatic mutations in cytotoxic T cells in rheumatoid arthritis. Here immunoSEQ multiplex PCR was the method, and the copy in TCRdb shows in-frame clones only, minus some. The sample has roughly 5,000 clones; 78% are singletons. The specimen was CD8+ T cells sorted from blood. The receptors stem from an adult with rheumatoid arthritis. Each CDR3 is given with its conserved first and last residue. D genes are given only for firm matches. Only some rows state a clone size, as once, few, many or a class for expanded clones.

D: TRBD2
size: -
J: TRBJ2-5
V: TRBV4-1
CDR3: CASSQGRGTLEETQYF
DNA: TGCGCCAGCAGCCAAGGGCGGGGGACCCTAGAAGAGACCCAGTACTTC

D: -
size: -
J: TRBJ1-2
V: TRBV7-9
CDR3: CASSLAGEYGYTF
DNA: TGTGCCAGCAGCTTAGCCGGGGAATATGGCTACACCTTC

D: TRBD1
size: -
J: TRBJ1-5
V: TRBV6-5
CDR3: CASSPNGQVNQPQHF
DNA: TGTGCCAGCAGTCCGAACGGACAGGTCAATCAGCCCCAGCATTTT

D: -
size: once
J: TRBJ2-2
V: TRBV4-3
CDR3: CASSQDEADTGELFF
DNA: TGCGCCAGCAGCCAAGATGAGGCGGACACCGGGGAGCTGTTTTTT

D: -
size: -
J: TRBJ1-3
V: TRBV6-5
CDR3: CASSYSEATRGNTIYF
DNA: TGTGCCAGCAGTTACTCGGAGGCCACTCGAGGAAACACCATATATTTT

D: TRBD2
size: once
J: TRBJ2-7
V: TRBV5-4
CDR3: CASSNLLAGGTYEQYF
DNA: TGTGCCAGCAGCAACCTACTGGCGGGGGGCACCTACGAGCAGTACTTC

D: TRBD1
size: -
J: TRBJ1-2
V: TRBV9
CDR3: CASSALPGQYYGYTF
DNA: TGTGCCAGCAGCGCACTCCCGGGACAGTACTATGGCTACACCTTC

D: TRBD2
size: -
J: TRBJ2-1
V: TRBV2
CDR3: CASSASGGYNEQFF
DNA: TGTGCCAGCAGTGCTAGCGGGGGTTACAATGAGCAGTTCTTC

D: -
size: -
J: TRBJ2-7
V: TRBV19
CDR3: CASSIGLFSYEQYF
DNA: TGTGCCAGTAGTATTGGCTTATTCTCCTACGAGCAGTACTTC

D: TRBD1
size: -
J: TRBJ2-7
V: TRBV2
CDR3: CASSGGRGFYYEQYF
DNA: TGTGCCAGCAGTGGGGGCAGGGGGTTTTACTACGAGCAGTACTTC

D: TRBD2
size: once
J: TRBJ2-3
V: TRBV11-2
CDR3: CASSPGGDTRTDTQYF
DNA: TGTGCCAGCAGCCCGGGGGGGGACACCCGCACAGATACGCAGTATTTT

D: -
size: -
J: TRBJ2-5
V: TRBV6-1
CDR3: CASSELARRWEETQYF
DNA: TGTGCCAGCAGTGAATTGGCCCGGCGGTGGGAGGAGACCCAGTACTTC

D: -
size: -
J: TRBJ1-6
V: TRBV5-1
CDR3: CASSTDWSSYNSPLHF
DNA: TGCGCCAGCAGTACGGACTGGAGCTCCTATAATTCACCCCTCCACTTT

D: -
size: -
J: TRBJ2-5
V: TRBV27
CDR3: CASSLVRNGVETQYF
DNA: TGTGCCAGCAGTTTAGTCCGAAACGGGGTGGAGACCCAGTACTTC

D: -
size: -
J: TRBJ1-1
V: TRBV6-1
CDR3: CASHSPGRNEAFF
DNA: TGTGCCAGCCATTCCCCTGGGAGGAATGAAGCTTTCTTT

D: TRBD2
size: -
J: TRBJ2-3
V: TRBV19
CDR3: CASSIGFASGVSTDTQYF
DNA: TGTGCCAGTAGTATAGGTTTCGCTAGCGGGGTAAGCACAGATACGCAGTATTTT

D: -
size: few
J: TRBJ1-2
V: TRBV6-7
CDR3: CASSRDGDGYTF
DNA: TGTGCCAGCAGTCGAGACGGGGATGGCTACACCTTC

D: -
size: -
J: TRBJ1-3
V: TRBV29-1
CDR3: CSVGRSLDRIVSGNTIYF
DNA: TGCAGCGTTGGACGCTCCTTGGACAGAATCGTCTCTGGAAACACCATATATTTT

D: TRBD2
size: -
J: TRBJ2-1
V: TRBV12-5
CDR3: CASGLPLGASGGRRENEQFF
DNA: TGTGCTAGTGGTTTGCCCCTGGGGGCTAGCGGGGGCCGCCGGGAGAATGAGCAGTTCTTC

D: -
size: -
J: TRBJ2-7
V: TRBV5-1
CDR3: CASSLRVGSYEQYF
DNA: TGCGCCAGCAGCTTGAGAGTCGGCTCCTACGAGCAGTACTTC

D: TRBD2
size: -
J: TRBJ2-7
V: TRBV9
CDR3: CASSSLAGTYEQYF
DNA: TGTGCCAGCAGCTCGCTAGCGGGGACCTACGAGCAGTACTTC

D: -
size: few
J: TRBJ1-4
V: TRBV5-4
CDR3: CASSSETDNEKLFF
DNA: TGTGCCAGCAGCTCAGAAACAGATAATGAAAAACTGTTTTTT

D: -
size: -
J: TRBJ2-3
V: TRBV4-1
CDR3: CASSHNHKGTTDTQYF
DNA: TGCGCCAGCAGCCATAATCATAAGGGAACCACAGATACGCAGTATTTT

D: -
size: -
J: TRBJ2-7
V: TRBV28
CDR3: CASSQEGSSYEQYF
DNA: TGTGCCAGCAGTCAGGAGGGGAGCTCCTACGAGCAGTACTTC

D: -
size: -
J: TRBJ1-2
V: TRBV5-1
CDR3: CASSVGTITYGYTF
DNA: TGCGCCAGCAGCGTCGGGACTATTACCTATGGCTACACCTTC

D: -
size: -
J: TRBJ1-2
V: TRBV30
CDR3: CAWRVTGIYGYTF
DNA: TGTGCCTGGAGAGTTACAGGGATCTATGGCTACACCTTC

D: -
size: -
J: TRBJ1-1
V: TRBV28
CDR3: CASRRTGNTEAFF
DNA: TGTGCCAGCAGGAGAACCGGGAACACTGAAGCTTTCTTT

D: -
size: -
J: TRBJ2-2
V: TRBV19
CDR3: CASRPYLGELFF
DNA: TGTGCCAGTAGGCCCTATCTCGGGGAGCTGTTTTTT

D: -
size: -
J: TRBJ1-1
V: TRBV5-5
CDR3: CASSLVGRRNTEAFF
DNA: TGTGCCAGCAGCTTGGTGGGCAGGAGGAACACTGAAGCTTTCTTT

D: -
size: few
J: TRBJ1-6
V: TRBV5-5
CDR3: CASSLTAPGNSPLHF
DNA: TGTGCCAGCAGCTTGACAGCTCCCGGGAATTCACCCCTCCACTTT

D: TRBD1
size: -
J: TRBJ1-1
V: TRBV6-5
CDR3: CASSYDSDRVNTEAFF
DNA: TGTGCCAGCAGTTACGACTCGGACAGGGTGAACACTGAAGCTTTCTTT

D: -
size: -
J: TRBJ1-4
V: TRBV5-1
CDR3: CASSPEGDATNEKLFF
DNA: TGCGCCAGCAGTCCCGAGGGAGATGCAACTAATGAAAAACTGTTTTTT

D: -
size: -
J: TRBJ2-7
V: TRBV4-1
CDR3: CASSQRASESNEQYF
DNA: TGCGCCAGCAGCCAAAGGGCCTCTGAGAGCAACGAGCAGTACTTC

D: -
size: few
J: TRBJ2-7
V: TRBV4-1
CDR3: CASSQERPYEQYF
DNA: TGCGCCAGCAGCCAAGAGCGTCCCTACGAGCAGTACTTC

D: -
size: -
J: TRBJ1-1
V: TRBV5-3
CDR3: CANGGSEAFF
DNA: TGTGCCAACGGCGGGAGCGAAGCTTTCTTT

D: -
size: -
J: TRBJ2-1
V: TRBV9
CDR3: CASSPSYHWAPLDEQFF
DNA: TGTGCCAGCAGCCCCTCTTACCATTGGGCTCCACTGGATGAGCAGTTCTTC

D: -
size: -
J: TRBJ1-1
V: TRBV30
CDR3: CAWSADRTEAFF
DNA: TGTGCCTGGAGTGCTGACAGAACTGAAGCTTTCTTT

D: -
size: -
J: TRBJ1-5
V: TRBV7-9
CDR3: CASSRSGYGNQPQHF
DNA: TGTGCCAGCTCAAGAAGTGGGTACGGCAATCAGCCCCAGCATTTT

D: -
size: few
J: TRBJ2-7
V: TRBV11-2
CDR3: CASSLDPGQTYEQYF
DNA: TGTGCCAGCAGCTTAGATCCGGGGCAGACCTACGAGCAGTACTTC